Listed here are 29 T cell receptor beta chains from one sample, sequenced in a study of CD8+CD57+ T cells in acquired aplastic anemia. The authors sequenced patients whose flow cytometry had shown CD8+CD57+ cell expansion. Using genomic DNA as the template, TCR beta VDJ and CDR3 profiling was carried out. TCRdb reprocessed the reads via MiXCR and lists one record per CDR3 protein. The repertoire holds roughly 500,000 distinct CDR3 sequences, about a third seen once, with roughly 0.8% in the top ten. Sequencing was done on a sample of sorted CD4+, CD8+, or CD8+CD57+ T cells (not recorded which) from PBMCs. Receptors were obtained from a human donor with aplastic anemia.

This clonotype was detected many times. Here the CDR3 reads CASSVTGGNEQFF. DNA of the CDR3: TGTGCCAGCTCTGTGACAGGGGGCAATGAGCAGTTCTTC. The chain is built from TRBV25-1 and TRBJ2-1; 9 bases line up with TRBD1. The V gene's germline CDR1 is MGHDK and CDR2 SYGVNS. This CDR3 has 13 amino acids. The ends lost 8 bases at V and 6 bases at J; junction bases unmatched: 5.

This clonotype has at least ten counts. The gene calls are TRBV11-2 and TRBJ2-7; D is undetermined. CDR1 SGHAT and CDR2 FQNNGV come from the germline V gene. V was trimmed by 3 bases and J by 3 bases, leaving 6 bases between them. This CDR3 comprises 12 residues. The CDR3 DNA sequence: TGTGCCAGCAGCTTCCTAAGCTACGAGCAGTACTTC. Protein: CASSFLSYEQYF.

This chain joins TRBV10-3 and TRBJ2-3; 9 bases line up with TRBD1. The CDR3 spans 14 residues. The V gene's germline CDR1 is ENHRY and CDR2 SYGVKD. V shed 6 bases and J 6 bases; nucleotides not matched to a gene: 7. The CDR3 is CAIRPGQGQDTQYF. The CDR3 nucleotides are TGTGCCATCAGGCCGGGACAGGGACAGGATACGCAGTATTTT.

This clonotype was detected ten times or more. This rearrangement joins TRBV11-2 to TRBJ1-1; D might be TRBD1 (6 bases). The CDR3 extends over 16 amino acids. V dropped 5 bases and J dropped 1 base, with 17 bases sitting between them. Germline values: CDR1 SGHAT, CDR2 FQNNGV. The CDR3, as DNA: TGTGCCAGCAGCCCAAGACGCGGACAGAGGAACACTGAAGCTTTCTTT. Translating gives CASSPRRGQRNTEAFF.

The V gene is TRBV2, the J gene TRBJ1-5; D call uncertain. The CDR3 length is 14 residues. Trimming cost V 1 base and J 11 bases, with 15 bases left between them. Germline assignment: CDR1 SNHLY and CDR2 FYNNEI. The CDR3 nucleotides read TGTGCCAGCAGTGAAGTCTATGGGCAAGAGACCCAGCATTTT. It yields the protein CASSEVYGQETQHF.

As regards this clonotype: This could be a read error, since a much larger clone is one nucleotide away. The chain couples TRBV7-9 to TRBJ1-4, with 8 bases that match TRBD1. Germline V gene sequence: CDR1 SEHNR, CDR2 FQNEAQ (reference sequence). The CDR3 loop spans 14 amino acids. The V segment lost 10 bases and the J segment 4 bases; nucleotides outside the gene matches: 8. The DNA of the CDR3 is TGTGCCAACGCGGGGGGGACAGGTAATGAAAAACTGTTTTTT. Protein: CANAGGTGNEKLFF.

This clonotype was seen at least ten times. The chain carries TRBV2 and TRBJ1-1, with TRBD1 matching 9 bases. This CDR3 spans 13 amino acids. V shed 7 bases, J shed 5 bases, and the junction held 5 bases outside the gene matches. The germline V gene encodes CDR1 SNHLY and CDR2 FYNNEI. CDR3 nucleotide sequence: TGTGCCAGCACGGGACAGGGTGGGACTGAAGCTTTCTTT. The encoded protein is CASTGQGGTEAFF.

The table lists this clonotype with many counts. J is TRBJ1-1 and V is TRBV10-1; D possibly corresponds to TRBD1 (5 bases). V was trimmed by 0 bases and J by 12 bases, leaving 11 bases between them. Germline V gives CDR1 WNHNN, CDR2 SYGVQD (reference sequence). The CDR3 totals 12 residues. The CDR3 region is CASSESNRPSFF. The CDR3 DNA is TGCGCCAGCAGTGAGTCTAACAGGCCGTCTTTCTTT.

In its sample, this clonotype was seen a few times. The rearrangement links TRBV5-4 to TRBJ2-3; possibly TRBD2 for D (5 bases). The CDR3 consists of 16 residues. Trimming pared 1 base from V and 2 bases from J, leaving 14 bases between. In germline, CDR1 is SGHNT, CDR2 YYREEE (reference sequence). The CDR3 spells CASSLYGRGNTDTQYF. Here the CDR3 DNA reads TGTGCCAGCAGCTTGTACGGTCGGGGTAACACAGATACGCAGTATTTT.

This clonotype has ten or more counts. The chain uses TRBV20-1 and TRBJ2-7, with D unclear. The germline V gene encodes CDR1 DFQATT and CDR2 SNEGSKA (reference sequence). This CDR3 is built from 11 residues. Between the trimmed V and J ends, which lost 5 bases and 3 bases, there was a span of 8 bases. The CDR3 DNA reads as TGCAGTGCTCAAGTTATCTACGAGCAGTACTTC. It is translated as CSAQVIYEQYF.

This chain uses TRBV10-3 with TRBJ1-2; D is ambiguous. V gave up 7 bases and J gave up 4 bases, with 10 bases separating them. Looked up from germline, CDR1 is ENHRY and CDR2 is SYGVKD. The CDR3 is 12 amino acids. The DNA for the CDR3 is TGTGCCATCAAAGCGGCAATCTATGGCTACACCTTC. Its protein product is CAIKAAIYGYTF.

Details on this clonotype: Relative to the germline gene, one junction end is altered; a read error may explain this. This chain links TRBV10-3 with TRBJ1-1; possible D gene TRBD1, 5 bases. The CDR3 length is 15 residues. The germline V gene has CDR1 ENHRY and CDR2 SYGVKD. The CDR3 loop reads CASSARATMNTEAFF. The CDR3 DNA sequence: TGTGCCAGCAGTGCCAGGGCGACGATGAACACTGAAGCTTTCTTC.

This chain links TRBV7-9 with TRBJ2-4, with D unresolved. V was pared by 3 bases and J by 9 bases, with 9 bases between. This CDR3 is built from 12 residues. The germline gives CDR1 SEHNR, CDR2 FQNEAQ (reference sequence). CDR3 coding DNA: TGTGCCAGCAGCTTTTTTTCGGGCATTCAGTACTTC. This encodes CASSFFSGIQYF.

This clonotype was counted at least ten times. The rearrangement uses TRBV7-8 and TRBJ2-7, with D perhaps matching TRBD2 (6 bases). Germline CDR1 reads SGHVS; CDR2 reads FQNEAQ. Trimming pared 2 bases from V and 0 bases from J, leaving 11 bases between. This CDR3 is 15 amino acids long. The CDR3 DNA reads as TGTGCCAGCAGCTTATTGGGGAGGAGCTCCTACGAGCAGTACTTC. This gives the protein CASSLLGRSSYEQYF.

The V and J genes are TRBV30 and TRBJ1-6; 7 bases are a match to TRBD1. In germline, CDR1 is GTSNPN, CDR2 SVGIG (reference sequence). V was pared by 5 bases and J by 5 bases, with 6 bases of the junction left unmatched. This CDR3 region has 14 residues. The CDR3 here is CAWAQGENNSPLHF. The CDR3 DNA sequence: TGTGCCTGGGCCCAGGGGGAAAATAATTCACCCCTCCACTTT.

On this clonotype itself: A read error is possible here, since a much larger clone lies one base away. The DNA of the CDR3 is TGTGCCAGCACTCCCCAGATCTCTGGGACCAACGTCCTGACTTTC. Translation gives CASTPQISGTNVLTF. The chain combines TRBV7-3 with TRBJ2-6, with D hard to call. Per the germline V gene, CDR1 is SGHTA and CDR2 is FQGTGA. The CDR3 spans 15 residues.

CDR3 sequence (DNA): TGTGCCAGCAGCGGTATACAGGGTAACGCCGGGGAGCTGTTTTTT. Encoded protein: CASSGIQGNAGELFF. The rearrangement uses TRBV9 and TRBJ2-2, with D possibly being TRBD1 (6 bases). This CDR3 spans 15 amino acids. The germline V and J ends were trimmed by 3 bases and 6 bases, with 15 bases remaining between them. From germline, CDR1 is SGDLS and CDR2 YYNGEE.

This clonotype was seen ten or more times. The chain carries TRBV7-8 and TRBJ1-2; no reliable D call. V was cut by 5 bases and J by 2 bases, with 15 bases left in between. The CDR3 contains 15 residues. Per germline, CDR1 SGHVS and CDR2 FQNEAQ. The CDR3 nucleotides are TGTGCCAGCAGCCAGACCAATACGGGGAACTATGGCTACACCTTC. Residues: CASSQTNTGNYGYTF.

This clonotype was detected ten times or more. The chain joins TRBV6-1 to TRBJ1-6, with a tentative D call TRBD1 (5 bases). Trimming cost V 3 bases and J 11 bases, with 11 bases left between them. The CDR3 spans 13 residues. From germline, CDR1 is MNHNS and CDR2 SASEGT. In nucleotides, the CDR3 is TGTGCCAGCAGTGACGGACACATTACACCCCTCCACTTT. It encodes CASSDGHITPLHF.

CDR3 in amino acids: CASSPQPLNYGYTF. The DNA of the CDR3 is TGTGCCAGCTCACCACAGCCGCTAAACTATGGCTACACCTTC. The chain recombines TRBV25-1 with TRBJ1-2; D gene uncertain. Trimming stripped 8 bases from V and 2 bases from J, with 15 bases between. The CDR3 has 14 amino acids. Per the germline V gene, CDR1 is MGHDK and CDR2 is SYGVNS.

This clonotype has a count of ten or more. The chain recombines TRBV11-1 with TRBJ1-2; tentative D call: TRBD1 (5 bases). The V gene lost 3 bases and the J gene lost 4 bases, with 18 bases spanning the gap. Per germline, CDR1 SGHAT and CDR2 FQDESV (reference sequence). The CDR3 is made up of 16 amino acids. The CDR3 sequence is CASSLAAGRNFYGYTF. Written as DNA, the CDR3 is TGTGCCAGCAGCTTGGCCGCGGGACGGAACTTCTATGGCTACACCTTC.

The V and J genes are TRBV20-1 and TRBJ2-1, with a weak D call TRBD1 (6 bases). Germline V gives CDR1 DFQATT, CDR2 SNEGSKA (reference sequence). The CDR3 runs to 13 residues. As DNA, the CDR3 is TGCAGGAGTGACAGGACCCCATCCTTCCCGCTGTTCTTC. This encodes CRSDRTPSFPLFF.

This clonotype has at least ten counts. The gene calls are TRBV10-1 and TRBJ2-2, with TRBD1 as a possible D gene (5 bases). The CDR3 length is 15 residues. Germline V gene data show CDR1 as WNHNN and CDR2 as SYGVQD (reference sequence). V gave up 3 bases and J gave up 2 bases, with 10 bases separating them. The CDR3 is CASSEGAVNTGELFF. Written as DNA, the CDR3 is TGCGCCAGCAGTGAAGGGGCGGTTAACACCGGGGAGCTGTTTTTT.

The chain joins TRBV5-1 to TRBJ2-3, with 8 nucleotides matching TRBD1. CDR3 length equals 15 residues. Germline V gene sequence: CDR1 SGHRS, CDR2 YFSETQ. Unmatched junction bases numbered 8, after V lost 4 bases and J lost 4 bases. CDR3 region: CASSQQGESADTQYF. CDR3 coding DNA: TGCGCCAGCAGCCAACAGGGGGAAAGTGCAGATACGCAGTATTTT.

The chain employs TRBV2 and TRBJ1-4; 7 bases fit TRBD1. The CDR3 has 14 residues. Trimming at V came to 5 bases and at J to 5 bases, leaving 5 bases not matched to a gene. From germline, CDR1 is SNHLY and CDR2 FYNNEI. The CDR3 coding sequence is TGTGCCAGCAGTTACAGGGGCGTCAATGAAAAACTGTTTTTT. As protein: CASSYRGVNEKLFF.

The chain has TRBV19 and TRBJ2-1; weak D call: TRBD2 (5 bases). V dropped 3 bases and J dropped 11 bases, with 14 bases sitting between them. The CDR3 is 13 residues long. Germline V lookup: CDR1 LNHDA, CDR2 SQIVND (reference sequence). CDR3 loop: CASSIIGGSKQFF. The CDR3 nucleotides are TGTGCCAGTAGTATTATAGGTGGGAGTAAGCAGTTCTTC. Variable domain in full (rest from reference TRBV19 and TRBJ2-1): DGGITQSPKYLFRKEGQNVTLSCEQNLNHDAMYWYRQDPGQGLRLIYYSQIVNDFQKGDIAEGYSVSREKKESFPLTVTSAQKNPTAFYLCASSIIGGSKQFFGPGTRLTVL.

This clonotype was found a few times. The chain uses TRBV2 and TRBJ1-6; D perhaps matches TRBD1 (6 bases). The germline V gene encodes CDR1 SNHLY and CDR2 FYNNEI. The CDR3 is 14 amino acids. V lost 5 bases and J 6 bases, leaving 11 bases between the germline ends. In DNA form, the CDR3 reads TGTGCCAGCAGTCAAGGGGGGCTTAATTCACCCCTCCACTTT. It specifies CASSQGGLNSPLHF.

The chain links TRBV19 to TRBJ1-5, with D perhaps matching TRBD1 (6 bases). CDR3 size: 15 residues. The V end was cut by 7 bases, the J end by 4 bases, with 17 bases between. Looked up from germline, CDR1 is LNHDA and CDR2 is SQIVND (reference sequence). The CDR3, as DNA: TGTGCCAGTAAAAATCTCGGGGGGCAGAATCAGCCCCAGCATTTT. Translated: CASKNLGGQNQPQHF.

This clonotype has ten or more counts. The chain links TRBV20-1 to TRBJ1-5, with D possibly TRBD1 on 6 matching bases. V was cut by 1 base and J by 0 bases, with 16 bases left in between. The CDR3 is made up of 17 amino acids. Germline V CDR1 and CDR2: DFQATT, SNEGSKA (reference sequence). This CDR3 is CSARVDSLTYSNQPQHF. The CDR3, as DNA: TGCAGTGCTAGAGTGGACAGCCTAACGTATAGCAATCAGCCCCAGCATTTT.